One and the same sample provided the 20 T cell receptor beta chains below, sequenced in a study of T cell responses to AZD1222 COVID-19 vaccine. Assay: immunoSEQ multiplex PCR; the TCRdb copy retains only in-frame clones and omits some. Counted here are more than 150,000 clones, roughly 94% occurring once; the ten biggest clones make up 1% to 1.5%. The sequenced sample was peripheral blood, obtained 28 days after the second AZD1222 dose. Receptors originate from an adult who received the AZD1222 COVID-19 vaccine.

The genes are TRBV27 and TRBJ2-3; no clear D gene. Germline-derived CDR1 and CDR2 are MNHEY and SMNVEV (reference sequence). Trimming stripped 3 bases from V and 0 bases from J, with 13 bases between. The length of the CDR3 is 16 residues. The CDR3: CASSLGAITSTDTQYF. The DNA of the CDR3 is TGTGCCAGCAGTTTGGGTGCTATTACTAGCACAGATACGCAGTATTTT.

This chain connects TRBV29-1 to TRBJ1-2, with a tentative D call TRBD1 (6 bases). This CDR3 region has 13 residues. From germline, CDR1 is SQVTM and CDR2 ANQGSEA. Trimming pared 7 bases from V and 0 bases from J, leaving 12 bases between. The CDR3 region has the DNA TGCAGCGCCCGAACAGGGCCTAACTATGGCTACACCTTC. Residues: CSARTGPNYGYTF. The full variable domain, rest sourced from reference TRBV29-1 and TRBJ1-2, is SAVISQKPSRDICQRGTSLTIQCQVDSQVTMMFWYRQQPGQSLTLIATANQGSEATYESGFVIDKFPISRPNLTFSTLTVSNMSPEDSSIYLCSARTGPNYGYTFGSGTRLTVV.

J is TRBJ2-7 and V is TRBV29-1, with D perhaps TRBD1 or TRBD2 (5 bases each). Germline V gene data show CDR1 as SQVTM and CDR2 as ANQGSEA. The CDR3 has 13 residues. V lost 4 bases and J lost 2, with 12 bases in between. In nucleotides, the CDR3 is TGCAGCGTTGTACCGGGGACGACCTACGAGCAGTACTTC. This encodes CSVVPGTTYEQYF.

This sequence joins TRBV29-1 and TRBJ2-3, with D possibly TRBD2 on 5 matching bases. Germline CDR1 SQVTM, CDR2 ANQGSEA. The CDR3 covers 12 residues. V shed 4 bases and J shed 4 bases, with 9 bases lying between them. CDR3 DNA: TGCAGCGTTGGAGGGTTGGCAGATACGCAGTATTTT. It translates to CSVGGLADTQYF.

V gene TRBV5-8 combines with J gene TRBJ2-7, with D possibly TRBD2 on 5 matching bases. V lost 0 bases to trimming and J lost 5 bases, with 15 bases between them. This CDR3 is 15 amino acids long. Germline CDR1 reads SGHTS; CDR2 reads YDEGEE. CDR3 nucleotides: TGTGCCAGCAGCTTGGTACCGGGAATAGCCCACGAGCAGTACTTC. The encoded protein is CASSLVPGIAHEQYF.

This sequence joins TRBV5-6 and TRBJ1-2, with a weak D call TRBD1 (5 bases). The CDR3 covers 14 residues. Trimming shortened V by 6 bases and J by 7 bases, and 19 bases separated the two germline ends. Germline V lookup: CDR1 SGHDT, CDR2 YYEEEE. CDR3 sequence: CASTRRGAVRGYTF. Written as DNA, the CDR3 is TGTGCCAGCACTCGACGCGGGGCTGTGCGTGGCTACACCTTC.

V usage is TRBV27 and J usage is TRBJ1-5; D is uncertain. This CDR3 spans 13 amino acids. Germline CDR1 MNHEY, CDR2 SMNVEV (reference sequence). Trimming left V 6 bases short and J 1 base short, with 7 bases between. CDR3 sequence (DNA): TGTGCCAGCAGCTTGGACAGCAATCAGCCCCAGCATTTT. Its protein is CASSLDSNQPQHF.

The chain uses TRBV13 and TRBJ2-1; a possible D gene is TRBD1 (5 bases). This CDR3 spans 17 amino acids. The ends were cut back, 3 bases at V and 1 base at J, with 16 bases in the middle. Germline V gene sequence: CDR1 PRHDT, CDR2 FYEKMQ (reference sequence). CDR3 nucleotide sequence: TGTGCCAGCAGCTTCCACCAGGGATTTGCGTCCTACAATGAGCAGTTCTTC. This gives the protein CASSFHQGFASYNEQFF.

This rearrangement joins TRBV11-2 to TRBJ2-7; TRBD2 agrees at 7 bases. Germline CDR1 and CDR2: SGHAT and FQNNGV. The CDR3 contains 16 residues. The J segment lost 4 bases and the V segment lost 2 bases, leaving 11 bases of the junction unmatched. In DNA, the CDR3 is TGTGCCAGCAGCTTATATGCGGGGGAGGGAATTTACGAGCAGTACTTC. It translates to CASSLYAGEGIYEQYF.

V usage is TRBV28 and J usage is TRBJ1-5; TRBD1 might be the D (5 bases). Looked up from germline, CDR1 is MDHEN and CDR2 is SYDVKM. This CDR3 comprises 14 residues. The V gene lost 4 bases and the J gene lost 1 base, with 8 bases spanning the gap. CDR3 in DNA: TGTGCCAGCAGTTCCGGGGCCAGCAATCAGCCCCAGCATTTT. Its protein is CASSSGASNQPQHF.

This chain links TRBV7-9 with TRBJ2-1; 8 bases map to TRBD2. The CDR3 length is 15 residues. Germline V gene lookup returns CDR1 SEHNR and CDR2 FQNEAQ (reference sequence). Germline trimming cut 5 bases from V and 2 bases from J; bases unmatched to any gene: 5. CDR3 protein: CASSAGTRAYNEQFF. The DNA of the CDR3 is TGTGCCAGCAGCGCCGGGACTAGAGCCTACAATGAGCAGTTCTTC. Using reference TRBV7-9 and TRBJ2-1 for the parts outside the CDR3, the full variable domain is DTGVSQNPRHKITKRGQNVTFRCDPISEHNRLYWYRQTLGQGPEFLTYFQNEAQLEKSRLLSDRFSAERPKGSFSTLEIQRTEQGDSAMYLCASSAGTRAYNEQFFGPGTRLTVL.

The chain has TRBV12-3 or TRBV12-4 and TRBJ1-1; no reliable D call. The germline V and J ends were trimmed by 1 base and 4 bases, with 7 bases remaining between them. This CDR3 comprises 13 residues. Written as DNA, the CDR3 is TGTGCCAGCAGTTTAGGGGCGAGCACTGAAGCTTTCTTT. Encoded protein: CASSLGASTEAFF.

This sequence joins TRBV9 and TRBJ1-6; D might be TRBD1 (5 bases). Trimming took 0 bases from V and 10 from J, leaving 11 bases between them. The CDR3 sequence is 14 residues long. Germline V gene data show CDR1 as SGDLS and CDR2 as YYNGEE. In nucleotides, the CDR3 is TGTGCCAGCAGCGTAGCGGGGCAGAAATCACCCCTCCACTTT. Amino acids: CASSVAGQKSPLHF.

The chain is built from TRBV3-1 (or the pseudogene TRBV3-2) and TRBJ2-4; D is uncertain. V lost 1 base, J lost 0 bases, and 13 bases lay in between. This CDR3 comprises 17 residues. Germline assignment: CDR1 LGHDT and CDR2 YNNKEL (reference sequence). The DNA of the CDR3 is TGTGCCAGCAGCCAAGGTGGAGTCATACTAGCCAAAAACATTCAGTACTTC. Residues: CASSQGGVILAKNIQYF.

The chain recombines TRBV5-6 with TRBJ2-7, with a weak D call TRBD1 (6 bases). The CDR3 runs to 15 residues. Germline CDR1 SGHDT, CDR2 YYEEEE. V lost 2 bases and J 0 bases, leaving 12 bases between the germline ends. The CDR3 nucleotides read TGTGCCAGCAGCTTAGAGGGGGTTTTCTCCTACGAGCAGTACTTC. It translates to CASSLEGVFSYEQYF.

This chain uses TRBV6-1 with TRBJ1-1; D uncertain. CDR1 MNHNS and CDR2 SASEGT come from the germline V gene. V lost 2 bases, J lost 8 bases, and 12 bases lay in between. The CDR3 has 13 residues. The CDR3 reads CASSEYGGSEAFF. For the CDR3, the DNA is TGTGCCAGCAGTGAATATGGAGGGTCAGAAGCTTTCTTT.

This chain links TRBV6-1 with TRBJ1-1, with a tentative D call TRBD1 (5 bases). The CDR3 runs 16 residues. Germline V gene lookup returns CDR1 MNHNS and CDR2 SASEGT. V was cut by 4 bases and J by 0 bases, with 15 bases left in between. Here the CDR3 reads CASSGGAGYMNTEAFF. CDR3 nucleotides: TGTGCCAGCAGTGGAGGGGCAGGGTACATGAACACTGAAGCTTTCTTT.

The gene calls are TRBV6-5 and TRBJ2-3, with D perhaps matching TRBD1 (6 bases). From germline, CDR1 is MNHEY and CDR2 SVGAGI. The CDR3 runs 13 residues. V dropped 7 bases and J dropped 4 bases, with 12 bases sitting between them. CDR3 nucleotides: TGTGCCAGCATGGGGGCACACGCAGATACGCAGTATTTT. Translated: CASMGAHADTQYF.

The genes are TRBV9 and TRBJ1-4; 9 bases agree with TRBD1. The V gene's germline CDR1 is SGDLS and CDR2 YYNGEE. CDR3 length: 16 residues. V lost 0 bases to trimming and J lost 5 bases; unmatched junction nucleotides: 5. In DNA form, the CDR3 reads TGTGCCAGCAGCGTAGGGACAGGGGCATCAAATGAAAAACTGTTTTTT. Translated, it gives CASSVGTGASNEKLFF.

The chain has TRBV2 and TRBJ1-4, with D possibly TRBD1 on 5 matching bases. Trimming pared 7 bases from V and 7 bases from J, leaving 16 bases between. Germline V gives CDR1 SNHLY, CDR2 FYNNEI. The CDR3 sequence is 14 residues long. CDR3 nucleotide sequence: TGTGCCAGCAAAATCGGGGGTTCTGGTGAAAAACTGTTTTTT. Its translation is CASKIGGSGEKLFF.